Below, one TCR beta chain is given with its context. Its specificity is not known. This record comes from a study of T cell responses to AZD1222 COVID-19 vaccine. Study-wide findings and caveats: Repertoires were obtained only post-peak T cell response.

V dropped 5 bases and J dropped 5; count of bases not matched to a gene: 3. Germline lookup yields CDR1 SSHAT and CDR2 FNYEAQ (reference sequence). The CDR3 runs to 14 residues. The protocol was immunoSEQ multiplex PCR, while the TCRdb copy is restricted to in-frame clones and leaves out a portion. The sample includes roughly 55,000 clones, roughly 90% of them seen just once. The receptor was derived from an adult in good health. This chain joins TRBV7-7 and TRBJ1-1; 12 positions match TRBD1. The specimen comprised peripheral blood, sampled on day 0 of AZD1222 vaccination. This CDR3 is CASSPGQGATEAFF. DNA for the CDR3: TGTGCCAGCAGCCCGGGACAGGGGGCTACTGAAGCTTTCTTT.